This record covers a single TCR beta chain. The sample belongs to a study of blood T cell repertoires in COVID-19. Study-level information: The United States, Italy and Spain supplied acute and convalescent COVID-19 samples.

Libraries were prepared by immunoSEQ multiplex PCR; TCRdb keeps only in-frame clonotypes and omits some of them. The sample includes 60,000 to 95,000 clones, about 74% of them seen just once. CDR1 is LNHDA, CDR2 SQIVND, per germline (reference sequence). V was cut by 6 bases and J by 3 bases, with 11 bases left in between. The CDR3 runs 13 residues. Sequenced: peripheral blood. This clonotype originated in a human donor with acute or convalescent COVID-19. The donor label of this sample is uncertain. The chain joins TRBV19 to TRBJ2-5, with D possibly being TRBD2 (5 bases). CDR3 amino acids: CASSRGHEETQYF. The CDR3 coding sequence is TGTGCCAGTAGCCGAGGGCACGAAGAGACCCAGTACTTC.